This T cell receptor beta chain stems from a study of T cells in localized non-small cell lung cancer. General study points: Elevated circulating T cell density in blood was associated with longer overall survival.

Generated by immunoSEQ multiplex PCR, the TCRdb table keeps only in-frame clones and is missing some. The sample has 28,000 or so clones, roughly 89% seen once; the top ten hold under 7%. The V segment lost 0 bases and the J segment 5 bases; nucleotides outside the gene matches: 7. Germline CDR1 reads SGHTA; CDR2 reads FQGNSA. The CDR3 is made up of 16 amino acids. This clone was observed once. Its antigen is not identified. Sequences were derived from peripheral blood, sampled before any cancer treatment. The chain is built from TRBV7-2 and TRBJ2-5; 9 nucleotides line up with TRBD2. The sequence came from a male donor aged 60 or over with stage I lung adenocarcinoma. CDR3 loop: CASSLAAGGSGETQYF. CDR3 DNA sequence: TGTGCCAGCAGCTTAGCAGCGGGGGGTTCGGGGGAGACCCAGTACTTC.